The source of this TCR beta chain is a study of CD8+ T cells in alopecia areata. Trimming stripped 3 bases from V and 6 bases from J, with 17 bases between. The CDR3 length is 15 residues. From germline, CDR1 is SGHDT and CDR2 YYEEEE. Specified treatment: oral pan-JAK inhibitor, 5-10 mg twice daily. Extracted RNA was reverse transcribed into cDNA, the sequencing template. This table comes from immunoSEQ multiplex PCR, and its TCRdb copy is limited to in-frame clones, with some not included. The data contain under 200,000 clones, about three fifths of them seen just once; the ten biggest clones take up 0.91%. This clone was picked up a small number of times.

The V gene is TRBV5-6, the J gene TRBJ2-3; D is unresolved. The sequencing used CD4+ T cells sorted from blood, collected at week 4, from a patient treated with tofacitinib. The clonotype was recovered from a human donor with alopecia areata. The CDR3 DNA reads as TGTGCCAGCAGCTACCTCGGACCCGAAGGGGATACGCAGTATTTT. Protein product: CASSYLGPEGDTQYF.